One and the same sample provided the 18 T cell receptor beta chains below, sequenced in a study of blood T cell repertoires in COVID-19. The repertoire was sequenced with immunoSEQ multiplex PCR; TCRdb's copy has only in-frame clones and lacks some. The sample carries hundreds of thousands of clones, about 85% recorded once. The sequenced material came from PBMCs or T cells enriched from blood (not recorded which). These receptors were obtained from a man aged 40-55 years who had recovered from COVID-19.

The chain recombines TRBV19 with TRBJ1-1; TRBD1 might be the D (5 bases). Trimming took off 1 base at V and 9 bases at J, with 9 bases between the two ends. Germline V gene lookup returns CDR1 LNHDA and CDR2 SQIVND (reference sequence). This CDR3 comprises 12 residues. The CDR3 DNA follows: TGTGCCAGTAGTATAGGGGGCAGCCAAGCTTTCTTT. Its translation is CASSIGGSQAFF.

The CDR3 DNA sequence: TGTGCCAGCAGCTTATTGGGCAGGGGGCTGACTGAAGCTTTCTTT. This sequence encodes CASSLLGRGLTEAFF. This chain connects TRBV7-8 to TRBJ1-1, with TRBD1 matching over 8 bases. Germline values: CDR1 SGHVS, CDR2 FQNEAQ. V lost 2 bases, J lost 5 bases, and 7 bases stayed unmatched. CDR3 length: 15 amino acids.

The J gene is TRBJ2-1, the V gene TRBV7-3; 9 bases fit TRBD1. Trimming took 3 bases from V and 5 from J; bases not matched to a gene: 5. There are 15 residues in the CDR3. CDR1 is SGHTA and CDR2 is FQGTGA in the germline V gene. The CDR3 DNA reads as TGTGCCAGCAGCTTCGACAGGGGGTGGGACAATGAGCAGTTCTTC. Translating gives CASSFDRGWDNEQFF.

The CDR3 protein is CATGGSSSGNTIYF. CDR3 in DNA: TGTGCCACAGGGGGTTCCAGCTCTGGAAACACCATATATTTT. The V gene is TRBV19, the J gene TRBJ1-3, with 7 nucleotides matching TRBD1. The germline gives CDR1 LNHDA, CDR2 SQIVND (reference sequence). The CDR3 runs 14 residues. Trimming took 10 bases from V and 0 from J; bases not matched to a gene: 6.

The chain joins TRBV28 to TRBJ2-7; 8 bases align to TRBD2. This CDR3 contains 14 residues. The junction had 8 bases not matched to a gene; V was cut back by 4 bases and J by 6 bases. Germline values: CDR1 MDHEN, CDR2 SYDVKM. For the CDR3, the DNA is TGTGCCAGCAGTTCTCCCGGGACTAGTACCGAGCAGTACTTC. This sequence encodes CASSSPGTSTEQYF.

The chain has TRBV28 and TRBJ2-7; 10 bases align to TRBD1. Germline-derived CDR1 and CDR2 are MDHEN and SYDVKM. With 8 bases clipped from V and 6 bases from J, the junction kept 10 bases outside the gene matches. The CDR3 contains 14 residues. The CDR3 sequence is CASLPGTGESEQYF. As DNA, the CDR3 is TGTGCCAGCCTTCCCGGGACAGGGGAGTCCGAGCAGTACTTC.

This clone was seen once. The chain couples TRBV5-5 to TRBJ2-3; perhaps TRBD2 as D (5 bases). With 4 bases removed from V and 7 bases from J, the gap between germline ends came to 22 bases. Germline V lookup: CDR1 SGHKS, CDR2 YYEKEE (reference sequence). The CDR3 sequence is 16 residues long. The CDR3 loop is CASSRNPDGKLNTQYF. The DNA of the CDR3 is TGTGCCAGCAGCCGAAATCCGGACGGGAAGCTGAATACGCAGTATTTT. Variable domain in full (rest from reference TRBV5-5 and TRBJ2-3): DAGVTQSPTHLIKTRGQQVTLRCSPISGHKSVSWYQQVLGQGPQFIFQYYEKEERGRGNFPDRFSARQFPNYSSELNVNALLLGDSALYLCASSRNPDGKLNTQYFGPGTRLTVL.

The V call is TRBV24-1, the J call TRBJ2-3, with D maybe TRBD1 (6 bases). Germline CDR1 reads KGHDR; CDR2 reads SFDVKD. Trimming removed 4 bases from V and 4 bases from J, with 11 bases in between. This CDR3 spans 14 amino acids. Here the CDR3 DNA reads TGTGCCACCAGTGACAGGGGACCGGCAGATACGCAGTATTTT. It translates to CATSDRGPADTQYF.

The chain couples TRBV28 to TRBJ2-5, with 9 bases that match TRBD1. The CDR3 has 14 amino acids. V lost 2 bases, J lost 5 bases, and 3 bases stayed unmatched. The germline CDR1 and CDR2 sequences are MDHEN and SYDVKM. The CDR3 nucleotides are TGTGCCAGCAGTTTAACAGGGGGCGTGGAGACCCAGTACTTC. It codes for CASSLTGGVETQYF. The full variable domain, rest sourced from reference TRBV28 and TRBJ2-5, is DVKVTQSSRYLVKRTGEKVFLECVQDMDHENMFWYRQDPGLGLRLIYFSYDVKMKEKGDIPEGYSVSREKKERFSLILESASTNQTSMYLCASSLTGGVETQYFGPGTRLLVL.

This clone was seen more than once but under ten times. The chain recombines TRBV3-1 (or the pseudogene TRBV3-2) with TRBJ2-5; TRBD2 agrees at 12 bases. With 0 bases clipped from V and 0 bases from J, the junction kept 11 bases outside the gene matches. This CDR3 spans 20 amino acids. Germline lookup yields CDR1 LGHDT and CDR2 YNNKEL (reference sequence). CDR3 amino acids: CASSQDLGLAGTRYQETQYF. The CDR3 DNA reads as TGTGCCAGCAGCCAAGACCTAGGACTAGCGGGAACACGGTACCAAGAGACCCAGTACTTC.

The chain combines TRBV15 with TRBJ1-5; 7 positions match TRBD1. V lost 4 bases to trimming and J lost 2 bases; unmatched junction nucleotides: 2. This CDR3 comprises 14 residues. Germline V gene lookup returns CDR1 LNHNV and CDR2 YYDKDF (reference sequence). The CDR3 region has the DNA TGTGCCACCAGCACCGACAGGGGCAATCAGCCCCAGCATTTT. Translation: CATSTDRGNQPQHF.

This chain links TRBV29-1 with TRBJ1-3; 7 nucleotides line up with TRBD1. The J segment lost 4 bases and the V segment lost 1 base, leaving 1 base of the junction unmatched. The CDR3 spans 13 residues. Germline CDR1 is SQVTM and CDR2 is ANQGSEA. The DNA for the CDR3 is TGCAGCGTTGAAGCAGGGGGAGGAAACACCATATATTTT. Protein: CSVEAGGGNTIYF.

CDR3 bases: TGTGCCAGCAGCCAAGGACAGTTCTTCTATGGCTACACCTTC. Amino acid sequence: CASSQGQFFYGYTF. The chain recombines TRBV3-1 (or the pseudogene TRBV3-2) with TRBJ1-2; TRBD1 might be the D (5 bases). Trimming shortened V by 1 base and J by 4 bases, and 10 bases separated the two germline ends. CDR1 is LGHDT, CDR2 YNNKEL, per germline (reference sequence). CDR3 length: 14 residues.

The chain joins TRBV4-3 to TRBJ2-1; TRBD2 agrees at 10 bases. V lost 0 bases to trimming and J lost 6 bases; unmatched junction nucleotides: 8. The CDR3 has 17 amino acids. CDR1 is LGHNA and CDR2 is YSLEER in the germline V gene. The CDR3 protein is CASSQDPTSGTINEQFF. The CDR3 DNA follows: TGCGCCAGCAGCCAAGACCCAACTAGCGGGACCATCAATGAGCAGTTCTTC.

CDR3 DNA: TGTGCCAGCAGCCCCCACTACAATGAGCAGTTCTTC. This gives the protein CASSPHYNEQFF. This chain joins TRBV9 and TRBJ2-1; D gene unclear. The CDR3 length is 12 residues. CDR1 is SGDLS and CDR2 is YYNGEE in the germline V gene. V was trimmed by 4 bases and J by 3 bases, leaving 5 bases between them. The full variable domain, with the rest looked up from reference TRBV9 and TRBJ2-1, is DSGVTQTPKHLITATGQRVTLRCSPRSGDLSVYWYQQSLDQGLQFLIQYYNGEERAKGNILERFSAQQFPDLHSELNLSSLELGDSALYFCASSPHYNEQFFGPGTRLTVL.

The rearrangement joins TRBV5-1 to TRBJ2-7, with 11 bases identical to TRBD1. Germline CDR1 and CDR2: SGHRS and YFSETQ. The CDR3 has 17 residues. V shed 4 bases, J shed 7 bases, and the junction held 16 bases outside the gene matches. The CDR3 region has the DNA TGCGCCAGCAGCCCAGGCAGGACAGGGGGCGCGGATCGTGAGCAGTACTTC. It translates to CASSPGRTGGADREQYF.

The chain carries TRBV12-3 or TRBV12-4 and TRBJ1-1; D ambiguous. CDR3 length equals 12 residues. Trimming removed 2 bases from V and 7 bases from J, with 8 bases in between. The CDR3 DNA follows: TGTGCCAGCAGTTTAACGGGATATGAAGCTTTCTTT. This codes for CASSLTGYEAFF.

The rearrangement joins TRBV2 to TRBJ2-2, with 7 positions matching TRBD1. The length of the CDR3 is 15 residues. In germline, CDR1 is SNHLY, CDR2 FYNNEI. Trimming at V came to 0 bases and at J to 6 bases, leaving 4 bases not matched to a gene. The CDR3 protein is CASSEAARGSGELFF. The CDR3 DNA reads TGTGCCAGCAGTGAAGCCGCCAGGGGGTCCGGGGAGCTGTTTTTT.